This entry concerns a single TCR beta chain. Its antigen is undetermined. This sample was taken from a study of radiation and T cells in renal cell carcinoma. Clones were read by immunoSEQ multiplex PCR, and TCRdb kept only the in-frame ones, dropping some. There are roughly 130,000 clones in the sample; 75% to 90% occur only once, and over 1.5% lies in the top ten. V was cut by 3 bases and J by 0 bases, with 11 bases left in between. Germline lookup yields CDR1 SGHRS and CDR2 YFSETQ. The CDR3 runs to 15 residues. Time point in this sample: blood 2 weeks post-SBRT. Indicated treatment: 15 Gy SBRT to primary tumor, nephrectomy 4 weeks later. General study findings and limits: From baseline, blood top tumor clonotypes peaked at 2 weeks post-radiation.

This receptor was taken from a woman aged 60-70 years with renal cell carcinoma. The sequenced sample was blood, obtained from a patient whose treatment included radiotherapy and nephrectomy. The chain recombines TRBV5-1 with TRBJ2-3; D not certain. The CDR3 DNA reads as TGCGCCAGCAGCTCGACTGATACTAGCACAGATACGCAGTATTTT. Translating gives CASSSTDTSTDTQYF.